These 29 T cell receptor beta chains share one sample of origin, sequenced in a study of shared clonotypes between healthy human individuals. Data came from immunoSEQ multiplex PCR; TCRdb stores just in-frame clones and leaves some out. The sample comprises 950,000 to 1,300,000 clones, around 76% of which are singletons, and about 1.5% rests with the top ten. The sequenced sample was memory CD4+ T cells sorted from blood. Subset in this sample: CD45RA-negative fraction. These receptors all stem from a man aged 18 to 35 in good health.

The chain uses TRBV19 and TRBJ2-5; the match to TRBD1 covers 9 bases. Per the germline V gene, CDR1 is LNHDA and CDR2 is SQIVND (reference sequence). The CDR3 is 13 amino acids. V was pared by 5 bases and J by 6 bases, with 4 bases of the junction left unmatched. Written as DNA, the CDR3 is TGTGCCAGTAGTCAGGGACAGGGAAAGACCCAGTACTTC. This encodes CASSQGQGKTQYF.

This chain links TRBV2 with TRBJ2-7; 10 positions agree with TRBD2. CDR1 and CDR2 (germline): SNHLY, FYNNEI. This CDR3 has 15 amino acids. V lost 4 bases to trimming and J lost 0 bases; unmatched junction nucleotides: 3. The CDR3 loop reads CASSAASGSSYEQYF. For the CDR3, the DNA is TGTGCCAGCAGTGCCGCTAGCGGGAGCTCCTACGAGCAGTACTTC.

The rearrangement joins TRBV9 to TRBJ2-1; 7 positions agree with TRBD1. The CDR3 extends over 15 amino acids. J lost 6 bases, V lost 0 bases, and 6 bases had no gene match. Per the germline V gene, CDR1 is SGDLS and CDR2 is YYNGEE. This CDR3 is CASSVGQGGGNEQFF. In DNA form, the CDR3 reads TGTGCCAGCAGCGTAGGACAGGGTGGGGGCAATGAGCAGTTCTTC.

This clone was recorded a few times. The J gene is TRBJ2-2, the V gene TRBV10-3; D gene unclear. Germline CDR1 ENHRY, CDR2 SYGVKD. Trimming took off 3 bases at V and 6 bases at J, with 11 bases between the two ends. This CDR3 has 14 residues. The DNA for the CDR3 is TGTGCCATCAGTGAAGTTGTGGGTGCCGGGGAGCTGTTTTTT. It specifies CAISEVVGAGELFF.

J is TRBJ1-1 and V is TRBV6-4; 7 bases map to TRBD1. V lost 2 bases to trimming and J lost 5 bases; unmatched junction nucleotides: 14. The CDR3 is made up of 17 amino acids. Germline assignment: CDR1 MRHNA and CDR2 SNTAGT. CDR3 in amino acids: CASSDGWQGELVTEAFF. CDR3 DNA sequence: TGTGCCAGCAGTGACGGGTGGCAGGGGGAGTTAGTGACTGAAGCTTTCTTT.

This chain links TRBV6-1 with TRBJ1-3, with a tentative D call TRBD1 (6 bases). Trimming pared 0 bases from V and 2 bases from J, leaving 11 bases between. Germline lookup yields CDR1 MNHNS and CDR2 SASEGT. There are 16 residues in the CDR3. This CDR3 is CASSEALAGAGNTIYF. The CDR3 DNA is TGTGCCAGCAGTGAAGCGCTGGCAGGGGCTGGAAACACCATATATTTT.

The V gene is TRBV7-9, the J gene TRBJ1-5; D perhaps matches TRBD1 (6 bases). The CDR3 has 17 residues. V lost 1 base and J 1 base, leaving 14 bases between the germline ends. Germline CDR1 SEHNR, CDR2 FQNEAQ (reference sequence). CDR3 DNA sequence: TGTGCCAGCAGCTTAGGGGCAGGAGGGGGAAGCAATCAGCCCCAGCATTTT. Translation gives CASSLGAGGGSNQPQHF.

The chain joins TRBV7-2 to TRBJ2-1, with 7 bases fitting TRBD1. This CDR3 has 17 amino acids. Germline V gene lookup returns CDR1 SGHTA and CDR2 FQGNSA. V lost 2 bases and J lost 7; bases outside the gene matches: 14. CDR3 sequence (DNA): TGTGCCAGCAGCTTAAAGGGTGGACTCTTCAGGGGGAATGAGCAGTTCTTC. It encodes CASSLKGGLFRGNEQFF. Supplemented by reference TRBV7-2 and TRBJ2-1, the full variable domain reads GAGVSQSPSNKVTEKGKDVELRCDPISGHTALYWYRQSLGQGLEFLIYFQGNSAPDKSGLPSDRFSAERTGGSVSTLTIQRTQQEDSAVYLCASSLKGGLFRGNEQFFGPGTRLTVL.

This clone has a single count. This likely stems from a read error, as it lies one base from a far larger clone. The genes are TRBV2 and TRBJ2-7; TRBD1 aligns across 7 bases. The germline gives CDR1 SNHLY, CDR2 FYNNEI. V lost 5 bases and J lost 4; bases outside the gene matches: 5. CDR3 length: 13 residues. CDR3 sequence reads: CASSPGQQYEQYF. The CDR3 region has the DNA TGTGCCAGCAGTCCGGGACAGCAATACGAGCAGTACTTC.

This clone appeared a single time. This chain uses TRBV6-5 with TRBJ1-2; 9 positions match TRBD1. This CDR3 comprises 13 residues. In germline, CDR1 is MNHEY, CDR2 SVGAGI. J lost 6 bases, V lost 5 bases, and 4 bases had no gene match. The chain's CDR3 is CASSRRTGDGYTF. In DNA, the CDR3 is TGTGCCAGCAGTAGACGGACAGGGGATGGCTACACCTTC.

This sequence joins TRBV28 and TRBJ2-7, with a possible D match to TRBD2 (6 bases). The CDR3 contains 13 residues. V lost 4 bases and J 2 bases, leaving 9 bases between the germline ends. CDR1 MDHEN and CDR2 SYDVKM come from the germline V gene. CDR3 DNA: TGTGCCAGCAGTTACGGGGGAGCCTACGAGCAGTACTTC. Protein sequence: CASSYGGAYEQYF. The variable domain in full, with the rest retrieved from reference TRBV28 and TRBJ2-7, is DVKVTQSSRYLVKRTGEKVFLECVQDMDHENMFWYRQDPGLGLRLIYFSYDVKMKEKGDIPEGYSVSREKKERFSLILESASTNQTSMYLCASSYGGAYEQYFGPGTRLTVT.

This clone was found once. DNA for the CDR3: TGTGCCAGCAATAGGGACGGCACTTCCTACGAGCAGTACTTC. Its translation: CASNRDGTSYEQYF. This chain uses TRBV6-1 with TRBJ2-7; tentatively, D is TRBD1 or TRBD2 (5 bases each). The CDR3 spans 14 residues. Looked up from germline, CDR1 is MNHNS and CDR2 is SASEGT. Trimming pared 7 bases from V and 1 base from J, leaving 14 bases between.

This clone was recorded many times. This rearrangement joins TRBV5-1 to TRBJ2-3; no firm D call. The V end lost 4 bases, the J end lost 6 bases, and 9 bases lay between the germline ends. The CDR3 consists of 12 residues. The germline gives CDR1 SGHRS, CDR2 YFSETQ. The CDR3 sequence: CASSQSVDTQYF. As DNA, the CDR3 is TGCGCCAGCAGCCAGAGCGTGGATACGCAGTATTTT.

On this clone: This likely traces to a read error, being one base from a far larger clone. Other DNA variants within this sample encode the same CDR3. The V and J genes are TRBV6-6 and TRBJ1-6; D is unresolved. Germline V lookup: CDR1 MNHNY, CDR2 SVGAGI (reference sequence). This CDR3 has 14 amino acids. The CDR3 reads CASSLGFQDSPLHF. CDR3 nucleotides: TGCGCCAGCAGCCTAGGGTTTCAGGATTCACCCCTCCACTTT.

This chain joins TRBV5-1 and TRBJ1-1; no reliable D call. The CDR3 loop spans 12 amino acids. Between the trimmed V and J ends, which lost 0 bases and 7 bases, there was a span of 7 bases. Per germline, CDR1 SGHRS and CDR2 YFSETQ. The CDR3 here is CASSLGLGEAFF. In nucleotides, the CDR3 is TGCGCCAGCAGCTTGGGGTTGGGTGAAGCTTTCTTT.

This clone appeared many times. Other DNA variants within this sample encode the same CDR3. CDR3 region: CASSEGTSYEQYF. As DNA, the CDR3 is TGTGCCAGCTCAGAAGGGACGTCCTACGAGCAGTACTTC. The rearrangement uses TRBV18 and TRBJ2-7; D may match TRBD1 or TRBD2 (5 bases each). The CDR3 has 13 amino acids. Germline values: CDR1 KGHSH, CDR2 LQKENI. Trimming shortened V by 5 bases and J by 1 base, and 9 bases separated the two germline ends.

The rearrangement joins TRBV29-1 to TRBJ2-1; TRBD1 aligns across 9 bases. CDR1 and CDR2 (germline): SQVTM, ANQGSEA. The CDR3 totals 17 residues. The J segment lost 3 bases and the V segment lost 4 bases, leaving 13 bases of the junction unmatched. The CDR3 nucleotides read TGCAGCGTTGTTTTGACAGGGGGTAGGGCTCACTACAATGAGCAGTTCTTC. Amino acids: CSVVLTGGRAHYNEQFF.

This clone was seen at least ten times. The chain uses TRBV2 and TRBJ1-2; a possible D gene is TRBD1 (5 bases). Germline V gene lookup returns CDR1 SNHLY and CDR2 FYNNEI. This CDR3 is 14 amino acids long. V lost 6 bases and J 5 bases, leaving 16 bases between the germline ends. The CDR3 coding sequence is TGTGCCAGCAGCCTAAGTGGGGCGAAGTATGGCTACACCTTC. Translation gives CASSLSGAKYGYTF.

This clone was observed a single time. This chain uses TRBV6-5 with TRBJ1-2, with D uncertain. CDR3 length: 13 residues. V was trimmed by 4 bases and J by 0 bases, leaving 6 bases between them. Germline CDR1 is MNHEY and CDR2 is SVGAGI. CDR3: CASSSPSNYGYTF. Here the CDR3 DNA reads TGTGCCAGCAGTTCTCCCTCTAACTATGGCTACACCTTC.

The chain couples TRBV20-1 to TRBJ2-7; D tentatively fits TRBD1 or TRBD2 (5 bases each). Trimming shortened V by 6 bases and J by 10 bases, and 16 bases separated the two germline ends. This CDR3 comprises 11 residues. CDR1 is DFQATT, CDR2 SNEGSKA, per germline (reference sequence). In nucleotides, the CDR3 is TGCAGTGCCGCTCCGGGGCCTCATCAGTACTTC. Translating it yields CSAAPGPHQYF.

This clone came up a few times. The J gene is TRBJ1-1, the V gene TRBV7-9; D gene ambiguous. Trimming cost V 2 bases and J 1 base, with 5 bases left between them. CDR3 size: 13 residues. The germline gives CDR1 SEHNR, CDR2 FQNEAQ (reference sequence). CDR3 residues: CASSLPWNTEAFF. The CDR3 DNA sequence: TGTGCCAGCAGCTTACCCTGGAACACTGAAGCTTTCTTT.

In its sample, this clone was seen many times. The J gene is TRBJ2-5, the V gene TRBV5-6, with 7 bases matching TRBD2. J gave up 1 base and V 6 bases, and 12 bases lay outside the gene matches. Germline V gives CDR1 SGHDT, CDR2 YYEEEE. The CDR3 contains 16 residues. In DNA form, the CDR3 reads TGTGCCAGCATCCGAATGGGGGGGTCCTTCCAAGAGACCCAGTACTTC. This gives the protein CASIRMGGSFQETQYF. The whole variable domain, remainder taken from reference TRBV5-6 and TRBJ2-5, is DAGVTQSPTHLIKTRGQQVTLRCSPKSGHDTVSWYQQALGQGPQFIFQYYEEEERQRGNFPDRFSGHQFPNYSSELNVNALLLGDSALYLCASIRMGGSFQETQYFGPGTRLLVL.

The chain has TRBV11-2 and TRBJ1-2; TRBD1 matches at 7 bases. In germline, CDR1 is SGHAT, CDR2 FQNNGV. With 5 bases clipped from V and 2 bases from J, the junction kept 2 bases outside the gene matches. The CDR3 consists of 13 residues. The CDR3 protein is CASSMDRNYGYTF. The DNA of the CDR3 is TGTGCCAGCAGCATGGACAGGAACTATGGCTACACCTTC. Full variable domain (remainder filled in from reference TRBV11-2 and TRBJ1-2): EAGVAQSPRYKIIEKRQSVAFWCNPISGHATLYWYQQILGQGPKLLIQFQNNGVVDDSQLPKDRFSAERLKGVDSTLKIQPAKLEDSAVYLCASSMDRNYGYTFGSGTRLTVV.

The J gene is TRBJ2-3, the V gene TRBV5-1, with D perhaps TRBD1 or TRBD2 (6 bases each). V lost 2 bases, J lost 3 bases, and 13 bases lay in between. In germline, CDR1 is SGHRS, CDR2 YFSETQ. This CDR3 is 15 amino acids long. CDR3 DNA: TGCGCCAGCAGCTTTTACGGGGGCGGGACAGATACGCAGTATTTT. This sequence encodes CASSFYGGGTDTQYF.

V usage is TRBV5-4 and J usage is TRBJ2-3; no reliable D call. Germline V gives CDR1 SGHNT, CDR2 YYREEE (reference sequence). The CDR3 loop spans 12 amino acids. The germline V and J ends were trimmed by 3 bases and 2 bases, with 4 bases remaining between them. In DNA form, the CDR3 reads TGTGCCAGCAGCTATCTCACAGATACGCAGTATTTT. Protein sequence: CASSYLTDTQYF.

The chain carries TRBV10-3 and TRBJ2-1; no firm D call. The germline V gene has CDR1 ENHRY and CDR2 SYGVKD. CDR3 size: 15 residues. The germline V and J ends were trimmed by 2 bases and 8 bases, with 16 bases remaining between them. CDR3 DNA sequence: TGTGCCATCAGTGAGAGTAGGGCTCCTCGGGATGAGCAGTTCTTC. Its protein product is CAISESRAPRDEQFF.

The rearrangement links TRBV6-1 to TRBJ2-2; the match to TRBD1 covers 11 bases. This CDR3 contains 15 residues. V was clipped by 6 bases and J by 4 bases; unmatched bases: 4. Germline CDR1 MNHNS, CDR2 SASEGT. Written as DNA, the CDR3 is TGTGCCAGCAGACCGGGACAGGGGGTCACCGGGGAGCTGTTTTTT. Protein sequence: CASRPGQGVTGELFF.

The chain combines TRBV28 with TRBJ1-5; unclear D gene. The V gene lost 6 bases and the J gene lost 0 bases, with 9 bases spanning the gap. In germline, CDR1 is MDHEN, CDR2 SYDVKM. The CDR3 totals 14 residues. CDR3 DNA: TGTGCCAGCAGCACTGCGTATAGCAATCAGCCCCAGCATTTT. Its translation: CASSTAYSNQPQHF.

The chain carries TRBV28 and TRBJ1-5, with D maybe TRBD1 (5 bases). Germline V gene lookup returns CDR1 MDHEN and CDR2 SYDVKM. V was trimmed by 6 bases and J by 6 bases, leaving 15 bases between them. CDR3 length: 14 amino acids. Written as DNA, the CDR3 is TGTGCCAGCAGCCGTCGACAGATGGGTCAGCCCCAGCATTTT. Translation: CASSRRQMGQPQHF.